The next 20 T cell receptor beta chains were all read from a single sample in a study of identical twins' blood T cells. TCRdb called the 5' RACE reads again in MiXCR, with one record for every CDR3 protein. The sample includes 350,000 to 450,000 distinct CDR3 sequences, about 28% of them seen just once. Specimen: PBMCs. These receptors were taken from a woman between 18 and 49 years old in good health.

The genes are TRBV25-1 and TRBJ2-5; D unresolved. This CDR3 is built from 11 residues. From germline, CDR1 is MGHDK and CDR2 SYGVNS. V lost 2 bases and J 4 bases, leaving 2 bases between the germline ends. CDR3 amino acids: CASSEVETQYF. The CDR3 nucleotides read TGTGCCAGCAGTGAAGTAGAGACCCAGTACTTC.

At least ten counts were recorded for this clonotype. The chain has TRBV4-2 and TRBJ1-5; no firm D call. The V end lost 4 bases, the J end lost 4 bases, and 8 bases lay between the germline ends. Germline CDR1 LGHNA, CDR2 YNFKEQ. The CDR3 spans 13 residues. The CDR3 sequence is CASSPNLNQPQHF. CDR3 bases: TGTGCCAGCAGCCCGAACCTTAATCAGCCCCAGCATTTT.

In regard to this clonotype: Possible read error: a much larger clone is one base away. V is TRBV7-9 and J is TRBJ2-7; 7 bases fit TRBD1. The CDR3 is 16 residues long. Germline-derived CDR1 and CDR2 are SEHNR and FQNEAQ (reference sequence). The CDR3 DNA is TGTGCCAACAGCTTCTATCCCGGGACAGAATCCTACGAGCAGTACTTC. Amino acid sequence: CANSFYPGTESYEQYF.

This clonotype appeared many times. The rearrangement links TRBV5-1 to TRBJ2-3; D possibly corresponds to TRBD1 (6 bases). Trimming left V 0 bases short and J 4 bases short, with 12 bases between. Germline values: CDR1 SGHRS, CDR2 YFSETQ. The CDR3 is 15 amino acids. CDR3 DNA: TGCGCCAGCAGCTTGGGTGTCAGGGGATCAGATACGCAGTATTTT. Protein: CASSLGVRGSDTQYF.

V and J are TRBV6-5 and TRBJ1-1; a possible D gene is TRBD1 (5 bases). CDR1 and CDR2 from the germline V gene are MNHEY and SVGAGI. V was clipped by 0 bases and J by 4 bases, with 9 bases between them. The CDR3 is 14 residues long. CDR3 region: CASSYSPGFTEAFF. Written as DNA, the CDR3 is TGTGCCAGCAGTTACTCGCCAGGGTTCACTGAAGCTTTCTTT.

The chain couples TRBV6-5 to TRBJ2-1; D might be TRBD1 (5 bases). Between the trimmed V and J ends, which lost 6 bases and 0 bases, there was a span of 15 bases. Germline CDR1 is MNHEY and CDR2 is SVGAGI. The CDR3 has 16 residues. The DNA for the CDR3 is TGTGCCAGCAGGGGTAGGGGTTTGAGCTCCTACAATGAGCAGTTCTTC. Protein: CASRGRGLSSYNEQFF.

The chain carries TRBV5-6 and TRBJ1-1, with D possibly matching TRBD1 (5 bases). Deletions cut 4 bases from V and 6 bases from J, with 13 bases between. The CDR3 covers 13 residues. The germline gives CDR1 SGHDT, CDR2 YYEEEE. In DNA, the CDR3 is TGTGCCAGCAGCCAGGGATTGGGTCCTGAAGCTTTCTTT. This gives the protein CASSQGLGPEAFF.

The chain is built from TRBV11-2 and TRBJ1-1; D gene unclear. V shed 1 base and J shed 5 bases, with 8 bases lying between them. The germline V gene encodes CDR1 SGHAT and CDR2 FQNNGV. There are 13 residues in the CDR3. The CDR3: CASSLGKVTEAFF. CDR3 nucleotides: TGTGCCAGCAGCTTAGGGAAGGTGACTGAAGCTTTCTTT.

This clonotype was seen a few times. The rearrangement uses TRBV12-3 or TRBV12-4 and TRBJ2-7, with 7 bases lining up with TRBD1. The CDR3 is 13 residues long. Germline trimming cut 6 bases from V and 2 bases from J; bases unmatched to any gene: 4. The CDR3 loop is CASRTTGTYEQYF. The CDR3 nucleotides read TGTGCCAGCAGGACGACAGGGACCTACGAGCAGTACTTC.

This clonotype has ten or more counts. The chain recombines TRBV18 with TRBJ1-1; 8 bases fit TRBD1. CDR1 KGHSH and CDR2 LQKENI come from the germline V gene. V lost 0 bases and J lost 1; bases outside the gene matches: 4. This CDR3 has 16 amino acids. CDR3 nucleotide sequence: TGTGCCAGCTCACCACCCGGGACAGGCTCGAACACTGAAGCTTTCTTT. Translating it yields CASSPPGTGSNTEAFF.

Worth noting for this clonotype: Possible read error: a much larger clone is one base away. The chain joins TRBV4-2 to TRBJ2-1, with D unclear. The CDR3 covers 15 residues. Germline-derived CDR1 and CDR2 are LGHNA and YNFKEQ. Deletions cut 5 bases from V and 2 bases from J, with 13 bases between. The CDR3 sequence is CASSGTMSPYNEQFF. As DNA, the CDR3 is TGTGCCAGCAGCGGTACCATGAGCCCCTACAATGAGCAGTTCTTC.

This clonotype was recorded a few times. The rearrangement joins TRBV12-3 or TRBV12-4 to TRBJ2-1; 9 positions agree with TRBD2. The CDR3 loop spans 15 amino acids. With 3 bases clipped from V and 8 bases from J, the junction kept 8 bases outside the gene matches. In nucleotides, the CDR3 is TGTGCCAGCAGTTTGGTGCTAGCGGGATGGGATGAGCAGTTCTTC. Amino acids: CASSLVLAGWDEQFF.

The CDR3 is CASSFKGTSNQPQHF. The CDR3 coding sequence is TGTGCCAGCAGCTTTAAGGGAACTAGCAATCAGCCCCAGCATTTT. V is TRBV7-2 and J is TRBJ1-5; no firm D call. This CDR3 is built from 15 residues. The V and J ends lost 3 bases and 0 bases respectively, with 9 bases between them. Germline V gene sequence: CDR1 SGHTA, CDR2 FQGNSA.

The chain uses TRBV29-1 and TRBJ1-2; D not resolved. Trimming took 4 bases from V and 4 from J, leaving 16 bases between them. The CDR3 extends over 14 amino acids. Looked up from germline, CDR1 is SQVTM and CDR2 is ANQGSEA. The CDR3 loop is CSVVELTASYGYTF. The CDR3 DNA is TGCAGCGTTGTAGAATTAACAGCCTCCTATGGCTACACCTTC.

This clonotype has only a few counts. This chain joins TRBV12-3 or TRBV12-4 and TRBJ1-5; D is undetermined. Between the trimmed V and J ends, which lost 6 bases and 7 bases, there was a span of 10 bases. The CDR3 runs 12 residues. The CDR3 bases are TGTGCCAGCAGGTGGAATGCCCAGCCCCAGCATTTT. This encodes CASRWNAQPQHF.

J is TRBJ1-2 and V is TRBV5-1; the D is unclear. The CDR3 loop spans 14 amino acids. Between the trimmed V and J ends, which lost 1 base and 4 bases, there was a span of 11 bases. Germline-derived CDR1 and CDR2 are SGHRS and YFSETQ. The CDR3 sequence is CASSLSSQRYGYTF. The CDR3 coding sequence is TGCGCCAGCAGCTTGAGCAGCCAGCGCTATGGCTACACCTTC.

V and J are TRBV20-1 and TRBJ2-4; TRBD2 might be the D (5 bases). Germline-derived CDR1 and CDR2 are DFQATT and SNEGSKA (reference sequence). The V gene lost 6 bases and the J gene lost 2 bases, with 14 bases spanning the gap. The CDR3 consists of 14 residues. CDR3: CSARREGTKNIQYF. CDR3 nucleotide sequence: TGCAGTGCCCGTCGTGAGGGAACCAAAAACATTCAGTACTTC.

This clonotype came up a few times. This rearrangement joins TRBV5-1 to TRBJ1-2; 12 bases match TRBD1. V dropped 1 base and J dropped 7; count of bases not matched to a gene: 5. The CDR3 covers 15 residues. Germline values: CDR1 SGHRS, CDR2 YFSETQ. DNA of the CDR3: TGCGCCAGCAGCTTGCCCGGGACAGGGGGCGGTGGCTACACCTTC. It is translated as CASSLPGTGGGGYTF.

Note on this clonotype: At one end, the junction sequence differs from germline, possibly due to a read error. V usage is TRBV12-3 or TRBV12-4 and J usage is TRBJ1-1; D not certain. The CDR3 runs 13 residues. The CDR3 is CASSLRGNTEALF. The CDR3, as DNA: TGTGCCAGCAGTTTGAGAGGGAACACTGAAGCTTTATTT.

The chain links TRBV9 to TRBJ2-7, with D possibly TRBD1 on 5 matching bases. CDR3 size: 12 residues. Trimming took off 4 bases at V and 6 bases at J, with 11 bases between the two ends. In germline, CDR1 is SGDLS, CDR2 YYNGEE. DNA of the CDR3: TGTGCCAGCAGCACCCGACAGAGCGAGCAGTACTTC. Residues: CASSTRQSEQYF.